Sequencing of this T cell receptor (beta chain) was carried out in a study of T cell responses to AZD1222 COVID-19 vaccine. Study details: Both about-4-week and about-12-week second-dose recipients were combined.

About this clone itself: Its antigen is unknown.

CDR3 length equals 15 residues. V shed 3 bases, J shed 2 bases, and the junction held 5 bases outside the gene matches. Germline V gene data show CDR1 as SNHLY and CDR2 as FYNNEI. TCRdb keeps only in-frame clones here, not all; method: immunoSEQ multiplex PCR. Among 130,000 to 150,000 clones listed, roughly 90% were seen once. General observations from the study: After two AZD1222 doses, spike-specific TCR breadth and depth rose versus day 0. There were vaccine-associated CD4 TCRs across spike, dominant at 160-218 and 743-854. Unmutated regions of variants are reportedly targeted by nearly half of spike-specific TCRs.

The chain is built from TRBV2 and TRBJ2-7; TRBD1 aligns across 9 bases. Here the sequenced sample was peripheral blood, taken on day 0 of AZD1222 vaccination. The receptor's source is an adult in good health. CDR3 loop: CASSDRDRVTYEQYF. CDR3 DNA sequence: TGTGCCAGCAGTGATAGGGACAGGGTAACCTACGAGCAGTACTTC.